This T cell receptor (beta chain) was found in a study of CD8 T cells in ankylosing spondylitis. As the method for making TCR beta libraries, quantitative 5'-RACE with molecular barcodes was used. Each CDR3 protein gets one entry after TCRdb re-called the 5' RACE reads with MiXCR. The profile shows 180,000 or so distinct CDR3 sequences, roughly 10% of them singletons. The CDR3 totals 17 residues. V shed 1 base, J shed 2 bases, and the junction held 7 bases outside the gene matches. CDR1 is SGHTA and CDR2 is FQGNSA in the germline V gene. The source is a male donor with ankylosing spondylitis or in good health (not recorded which). The sequenced sample consisted of blood, either unsorted or a sorted T cell fraction (not recorded which). V and J are TRBV7-2 and TRBJ2-3; the match to TRBD2 covers 9 bases. This CDR3 reads CASSLGQGLAFTDTQYF. The CDR3 DNA reads TGTGCCAGCAGCTTAGGTCAGGGACTAGCCTTCACAGATACGCAGTATTTT. Drawing the rest from reference TRBV7-2 and TRBJ2-3, the complete variable domain is GAGVSQSPSNKVTEKGKDVELRCDPISGHTALYWYRQSLGQGLEFLIYFQGNSAPDKSGLPSDRFSAERTGGSVSTLTIQRTQQEDSAVYLCASSLGQGLAFTDTQYFGPGTRLTVL.